This T cell receptor beta chain is drawn from a study of response to subunit inactivated influenza vaccine. Study results and limitations: Authors proposed each seasonal influenza vaccination draws in few new T cells.

TCRdb analysed the RT-PCR reads with MiXCR anew, one entry per CDR3 protein. This table has about 170,000 distinct CDR3 sequences, roughly a tenth appearing once. The CDR3 extends over 15 amino acids. Germline CDR1 and CDR2: LNHNV and YYDKDF (reference sequence). Deletions cut 4 bases from V and 6 bases from J, with 16 bases between. Regarding this clonotype: Its antigen is not identified.

The receptor's source is a man between 45 and 75 years old who received an inactivated influenza vaccine. The J gene is TRBJ2-1, the V gene TRBV15; tentative D call: TRBD1 (6 bases). The sample here was CD8+ T cells sorted from PBMCs, taken roughly 24 months after vaccination. The CDR3 is CATSTGQAQGNEQFF. The CDR3, as DNA: TGTGCCACCAGCACCGGGCAGGCACAGGGCAATGAGCAGTTCTTC.